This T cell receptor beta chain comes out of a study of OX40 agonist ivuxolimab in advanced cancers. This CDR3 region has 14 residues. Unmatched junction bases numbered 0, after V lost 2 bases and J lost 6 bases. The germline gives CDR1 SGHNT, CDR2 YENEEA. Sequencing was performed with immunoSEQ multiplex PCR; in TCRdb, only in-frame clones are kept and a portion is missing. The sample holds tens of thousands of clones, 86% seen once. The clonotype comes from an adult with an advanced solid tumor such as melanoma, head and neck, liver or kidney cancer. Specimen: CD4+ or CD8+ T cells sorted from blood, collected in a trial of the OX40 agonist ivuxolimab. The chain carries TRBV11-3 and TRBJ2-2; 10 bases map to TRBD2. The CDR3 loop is CASSLLAGAGELFF. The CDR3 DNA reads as TGTGCCAGCAGCTTACTAGCGGGAGCCGGGGAGCTGTTTTTT.